The following is a TCR beta chain sequence with its context. The antigen is undetermined. TCRdb keeps only in-frame clones here, not all; method: immunoSEQ multiplex PCR. The sample shows roughly 50,000 clones, approximately 78% of them seen only once. This specimen comes from a study of OX40 agonist ivuxolimab in advanced cancers. Study context: At 75% to 90% male, the cohort had a mean age of 60 years, ranging from roughly 20 to 90. Prior checkpoint blockade (anti-PD-1, anti-PD-L1 or anti-CTLA-4) was permitted; approximately 44% had it. Whole-study findings and limits: Fewer expanded clones were found on average in CD4+ than in CD8+ T cells. Antigen specificity of clonally expanded peripheral T cells was not established.

Trimming removed 1 base from V and 0 bases from J, with 9 bases in between. This CDR3 has 15 residues. The germline CDR1 and CDR2 sequences are MNHNS and SASEGT. This clonotype was sampled from an adult with an advanced solid tumor such as melanoma, head and neck, liver or kidney cancer. The source material was CD4+ or CD8+ T cells sorted from blood, sampled in a trial of the OX40 agonist ivuxolimab. The chain has TRBV6-1 and TRBJ1-2, with TRBD1 as a possible D gene (6 bases). The CDR3 spells CASSEGTATNYGYTF. Written as DNA, the CDR3 is TGTGCCAGCAGTGAAGGGACAGCTACTAACTATGGCTACACCTTC.